The rows below give T cell receptor beta chains drawn from one sample of a study of T cells after yellow fever vaccination. Via MiXCR, TCRdb re-called the 5' RACE reads, giving one row per CDR3 protein. The data hold 50,000 to 65,000 distinct CDR3 sequences, with about 6.6% observed a single time. The sample consisted of CD8+ T cells not binding an NS4B(214-222) dextramer, sorted from PBMCs, taken approximately 47 days after the first yellow fever vaccination. Every receptor here comes from a man between 18 and 35 years old who received the YFV17D yellow fever vaccine. The CDR3 runs from the conserved cysteine through the conserved F or W. D genes are given only for firm matches. Some rows have no size entry. The others give once, few or many, or a class for an expanded clone.

>TRBJ1-2|few|TRBD1|TRBV7-9
CASSPLMGQGDGYTF
TGTGCCAGCAGCCCCTTAATGGGACAGGGAGATGGCTACACCTTC
>TRBJ1-2|NA|NA|TRBV7-2
CASSLRQSANYGYTF
TGTGCCAGCAGCTTACGACAGTCAGCTAACTATGGCTACACCTTC
>TRBJ1-1|NA|NA|TRBV7-9
CASSLDITEAFF
TGTGCCAGCAGCTTAGATATCACTGAAGCTTTCTTT
>TRBJ2-1|many|NA|TRBV7-3
CASSFFGRGDYNEQFF
TGTGCCAGCAGCTTCTTTGGGCGGGGTGACTACAATGAGCAGTTCTTC
>TRBJ2-1|NA|TRBD2|TRBV7-2
CASGRGLAGNNEQFF
TGTGCCAGCGGACGGGGACTAGCGGGGAACAATGAGCAGTTCTTC
>TRBJ2-5|many|NA|TRBV3-1
CASTRTGGETQYF
TGTGCCAGCACGAGGACTGGGGGGGAGACCCAGTACTTC
>TRBJ1-5|many|NA|TRBV4-1
CASSHPKVQPQHF
TGCGCCAGCAGCCATCCGAAGGTTCAGCCCCAGCATTTT
>TRBJ1-4|NA|NA|TRBV12-3/TRBV12-4
CASSPSISPSEKLFF
TGTGCCAGCAGTCCCAGCATATCTCCCAGTGAAAAACTGTTTTTT
>TRBJ2-7|NA|NA|TRBV5-4
CASRFGPGAGEQYF
TGTGCCAGCAGATTCGGCCCAGGGGCCGGCGAGCAGTACTTC
>TRBJ1-2|few|TRBD1|TRBV15
CATSSRDRDPYGYTF
TGTGCCACCAGCAGCCGGGACAGGGACCCCTATGGCTACACCTTC
>TRBJ2-1|NA|NA|TRBV5-4
CASSYQTRGNEQFF
TGTGCCAGCAGCTATCAGACCCGTGGCAATGAGCAGTTCTTC
>TRBJ2-1|NA|NA|TRBV10-3
CAISESIQSRKNEQFF
TGTGCCATCAGTGAGTCAATACAATCCAGGAAAAACGAGCAGTTCTTC
>TRBJ1-1|many|NA|TRBV1
CTSSQVSVRHEAFF
TGCACCAGCAGCCAAGTAAGCGTTCGCCATGAAGCTTTCTTT
>TRBJ1-1|NA|TRBD1|TRBV20-1
CSARDLGTGGNTEAFF
TGCAGTGCTAGAGATCTTGGGACAGGGGGTAACACTGAAGCTTTCTTT
>TRBJ1-5|many|NA|TRBV4-2
CASSQGLGLGNQPQHF
TGTGCCAGCAGCCAAGGACTGGGGTTAGGCAATCAGCCCCAGCATTTT
>TRBJ2-7|many|NA|TRBV5-5
CASSSSPGLSNEQYF
TGTGCCAGCAGCTCCTCCCCGGGACTCAGCAACGAGCAGTACTTC
>TRBJ2-7|NA|NA|TRBV5-6
CASSFGTDEQYF
TGTGCCAGCAGCTTCGGAACGGACGAGCAGTACTTC
>TRBJ2-1|few|TRBD2|TRBV9
CASTRWSGGIYNEQFF
TGTGCCAGCACACGGTGGAGCGGGGGAATATACAATGAGCAGTTCTTC
>TRBJ2-1|many|NA|TRBV29-1
CSVVRRSYNEQFF
TGCAGCGTTGTAAGGCGCTCCTACAATGAGCAGTTCTTC
>TRBJ1-2|NA|NA|TRBV6-9
CAISPGGALYGYTF
TGTGCCATCTCCCCCGGGGGCGCCCTCTATGGCTACACCTTC
>TRBJ2-1|many|TRBD2|TRBV27
CASSLWSGGASNEQFF
TGTGCCAGCAGTTTATGGTCGGGGGGGGCGTCCAATGAGCAGTTCTTC
>TRBJ1-2|NA|NA|TRBV7-2
CASSLEPGGYTF
TGTGCCAGCAGCTTAGAACCTGGTGGCTACACCTTC
>TRBJ2-3|few|NA|TRBV7-6
CASRPTGTGADTQYF
TGTGCCAGCAGACCTACTGGGACGGGGGCAGATACGCAGTATTTT
>TRBJ2-5|few|TRBD2|TRBV12-3/TRBV12-4
CASRGKRGSWETQYF
TGTGCCAGCAGGGGGAAGCGGGGGAGCTGGGAGACCCAGTACTTC